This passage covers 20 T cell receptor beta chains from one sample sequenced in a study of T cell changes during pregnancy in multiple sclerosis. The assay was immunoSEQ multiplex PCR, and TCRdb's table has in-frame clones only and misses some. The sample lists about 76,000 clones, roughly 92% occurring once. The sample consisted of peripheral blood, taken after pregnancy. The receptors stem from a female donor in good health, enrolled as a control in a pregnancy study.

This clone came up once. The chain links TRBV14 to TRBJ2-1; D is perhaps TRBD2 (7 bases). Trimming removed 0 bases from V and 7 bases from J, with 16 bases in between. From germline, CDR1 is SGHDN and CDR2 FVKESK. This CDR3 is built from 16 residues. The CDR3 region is CASSQEGGAPENEQFF. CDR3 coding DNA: TGTGCCAGCAGCCAAGAAGGGGGGGCGCCGGAAAATGAGCAGTTCTTC.

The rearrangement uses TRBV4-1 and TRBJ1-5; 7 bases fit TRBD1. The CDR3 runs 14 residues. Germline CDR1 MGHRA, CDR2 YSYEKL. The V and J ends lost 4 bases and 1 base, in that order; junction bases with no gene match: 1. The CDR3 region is CASSLDRSNQPQHF. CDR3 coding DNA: TGCGCCAGCAGCCTGGACAGGAGCAATCAGCCCCAGCATTTT.

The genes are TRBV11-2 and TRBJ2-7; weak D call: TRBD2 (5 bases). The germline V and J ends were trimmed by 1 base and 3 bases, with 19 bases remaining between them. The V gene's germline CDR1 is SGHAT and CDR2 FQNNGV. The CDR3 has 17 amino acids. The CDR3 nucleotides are TGTGCCAGCAGCTTAGCGTCCTTTTCGGGGTTATACTACGAGCAGTACTTC. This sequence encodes CASSLASFSGLYYEQYF.

The CDR3: CASSISGSLIGELFF. CDR3 nucleotides: TGCGCCAGCAGCATTAGCGGGAGCTTAATCGGGGAGCTGTTTTTT. The V gene is TRBV4-1, the J gene TRBJ2-2; TRBD2 agrees at 9 bases. Germline lookup yields CDR1 MGHRA and CDR2 YSYEKL. The V segment lost 5 bases and the J segment 7 bases; nucleotides outside the gene matches: 8. The CDR3 sequence is 15 residues long.

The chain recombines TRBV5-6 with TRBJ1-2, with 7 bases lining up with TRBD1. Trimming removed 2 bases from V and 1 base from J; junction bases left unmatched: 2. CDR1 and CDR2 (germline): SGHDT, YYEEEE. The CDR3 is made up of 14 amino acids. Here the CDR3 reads CASSFGTDNYGYTF. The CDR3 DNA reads TGTGCCAGCAGCTTCGGGACAGATAACTATGGCTACACCTTC.

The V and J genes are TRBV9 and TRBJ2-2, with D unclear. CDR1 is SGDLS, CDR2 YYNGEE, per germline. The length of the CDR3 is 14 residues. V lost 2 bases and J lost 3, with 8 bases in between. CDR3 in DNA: TGTGCCAGCAGCGTCTCCGGAGACACCGGGGAGCTGTTTTTT. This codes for CASSVSGDTGELFF.

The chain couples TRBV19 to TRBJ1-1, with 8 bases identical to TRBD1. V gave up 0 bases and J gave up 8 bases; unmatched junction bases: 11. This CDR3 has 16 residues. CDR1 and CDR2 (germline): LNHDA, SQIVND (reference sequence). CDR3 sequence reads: CASSIDLAGGLQEAFF. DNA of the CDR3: TGTGCCAGTAGTATAGACTTGGCAGGGGGCCTTCAGGAAGCTTTCTTT. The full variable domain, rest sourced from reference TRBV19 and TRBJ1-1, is DGGITQSPKYLFRKEGQNVTLSCEQNLNHDAMYWYRQDPGQGLRLIYYSQIVNDFQKGDIAEGYSVSREKKESFPLTVTSAQKNPTAFYLCASSIDLAGGLQEAFFGQGTRLTVV.

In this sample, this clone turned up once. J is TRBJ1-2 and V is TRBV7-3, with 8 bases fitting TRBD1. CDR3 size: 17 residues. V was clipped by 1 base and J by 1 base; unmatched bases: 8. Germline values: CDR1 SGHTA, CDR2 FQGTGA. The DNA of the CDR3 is TGTGCCAGCAGCTTAATTAGGTCAGGACAGGGTAACTATGGCTACACCTTC. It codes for CASSLIRSGQGNYGYTF.

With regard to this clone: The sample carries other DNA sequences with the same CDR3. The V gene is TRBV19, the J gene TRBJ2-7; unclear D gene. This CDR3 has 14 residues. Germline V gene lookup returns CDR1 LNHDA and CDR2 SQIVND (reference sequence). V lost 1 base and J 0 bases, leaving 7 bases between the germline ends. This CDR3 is CASSIGGSSYEQYF. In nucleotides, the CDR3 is TGTGCCAGTAGTATAGGCGGCTCCTCCTACGAGCAGTACTTC.

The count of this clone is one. The CDR3 nucleotides read TGTGCCAGTTCGTTGGGGGGGATTCTCGGGGAGACCCAGTACTTC. Translated: CASSLGGILGETQYF. This chain connects TRBV19 to TRBJ2-5, with 7 bases that match TRBD2. This CDR3 spans 15 amino acids. Germline V CDR1 and CDR2: LNHDA, SQIVND (reference sequence). With V trimmed by 8 bases and J by 5 bases, 14 bases remained unmatched.

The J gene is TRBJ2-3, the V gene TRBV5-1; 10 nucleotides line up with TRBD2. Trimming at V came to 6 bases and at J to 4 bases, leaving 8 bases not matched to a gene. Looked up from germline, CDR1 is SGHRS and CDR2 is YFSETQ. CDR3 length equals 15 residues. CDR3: CASTELAGTADTQYF. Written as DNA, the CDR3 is TGCGCCAGCACGGAACTAGCGGGAACCGCAGATACGCAGTATTTT.

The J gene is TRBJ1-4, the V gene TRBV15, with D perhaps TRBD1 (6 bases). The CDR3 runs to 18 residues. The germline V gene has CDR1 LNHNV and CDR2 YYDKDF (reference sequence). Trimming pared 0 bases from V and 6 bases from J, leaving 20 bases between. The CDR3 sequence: CATSRELLQGSLYEKLFF. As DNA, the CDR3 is TGTGCCACCAGCAGAGAACTGTTGCAGGGGAGCTTATATGAAAAACTGTTTTTT.

CDR3 sequence (DNA): TGCAGCGTTGAAGATGGGACAGGGGGCAATCAGCCCCAGCATTTT. The encoded protein is CSVEDGTGGNQPQHF. The chain is built from TRBV29-1 and TRBJ1-5; the match to TRBD1 covers 10 bases. CDR1 and CDR2 (germline): SQVTM, ANQGSEA. V lost 0 bases and J lost 2; bases outside the gene matches: 1. This CDR3 region has 15 residues.

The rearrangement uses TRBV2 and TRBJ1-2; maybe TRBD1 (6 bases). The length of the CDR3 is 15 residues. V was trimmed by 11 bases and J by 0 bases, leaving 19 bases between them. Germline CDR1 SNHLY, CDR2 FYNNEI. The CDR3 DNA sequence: TGTGCCCGAATTGACAGGACCACTACTAACTATGGCTACACCTTC. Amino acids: CARIDRTTTNYGYTF. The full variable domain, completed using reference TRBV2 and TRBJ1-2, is EPEVTQTPSHQVTQMGQEVILRCVPISNHLYFYWYRQILGQKVEFLVSFYNNEISEKSEIFDDQFSVERPDGSNFTLKIRSTKLEDSAMYFCARIDRTTTNYGYTFGSGTRLTVV.

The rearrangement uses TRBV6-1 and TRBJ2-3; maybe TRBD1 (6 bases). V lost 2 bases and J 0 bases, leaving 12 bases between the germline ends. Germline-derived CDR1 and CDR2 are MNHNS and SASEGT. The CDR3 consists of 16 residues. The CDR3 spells CASSEPTGTSTDTQYF. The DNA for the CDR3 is TGTGCCAGCAGTGAACCAACAGGGACGAGCACAGATACGCAGTATTTT.

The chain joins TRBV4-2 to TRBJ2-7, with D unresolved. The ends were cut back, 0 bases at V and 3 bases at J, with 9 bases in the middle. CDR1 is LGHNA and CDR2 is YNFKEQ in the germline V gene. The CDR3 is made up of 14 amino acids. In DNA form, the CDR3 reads TGTGCCAGCAGCCAAGAGAACAGAGTCTACGAGCAGTACTTC. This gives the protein CASSQENRVYEQYF.

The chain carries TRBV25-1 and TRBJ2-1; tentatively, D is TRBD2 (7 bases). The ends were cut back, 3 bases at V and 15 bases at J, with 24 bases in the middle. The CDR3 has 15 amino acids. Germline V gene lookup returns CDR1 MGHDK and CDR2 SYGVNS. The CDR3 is CASSDQGGGSFDAFF. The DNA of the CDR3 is TGTGCCAGCAGTGATCAGGGAGGGGGTAGTTTCGATGCGTTCTTC. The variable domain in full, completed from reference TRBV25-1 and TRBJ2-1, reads EADIYQTPRYLVIGTGKKITLECSQTMGHDKMYWYQQDPGMELHLIHYSYGVNSTEKGDLSSESTVSRIRTEHFPLTLESARPSHTSQYLCASSDQGGGSFDAFFGPGTRLTVL.

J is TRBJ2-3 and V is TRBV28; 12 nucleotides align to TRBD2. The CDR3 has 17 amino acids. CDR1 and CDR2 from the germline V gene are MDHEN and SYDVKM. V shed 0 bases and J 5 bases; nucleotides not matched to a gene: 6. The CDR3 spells CASSLWVTSGSGDTQYF. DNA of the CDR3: TGTGCCAGCAGTTTATGGGTGACTAGCGGGAGTGGAGATACGCAGTATTTT.

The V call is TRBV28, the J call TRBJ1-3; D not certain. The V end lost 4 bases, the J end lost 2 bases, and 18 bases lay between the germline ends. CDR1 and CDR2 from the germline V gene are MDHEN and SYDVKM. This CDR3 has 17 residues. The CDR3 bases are TGTGCCAGCAGTTCCCTACGTTCGACACTTGCTGGAAACACCATATATTTT. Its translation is CASSSLRSTLAGNTIYF.

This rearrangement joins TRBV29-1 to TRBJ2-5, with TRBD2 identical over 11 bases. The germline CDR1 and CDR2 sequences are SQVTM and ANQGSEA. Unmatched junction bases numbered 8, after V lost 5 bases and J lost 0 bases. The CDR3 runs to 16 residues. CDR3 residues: CSVRGLAGSNQETQYF. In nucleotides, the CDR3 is TGCAGCGTTAGAGGACTAGCGGGCTCGAACCAAGAGACCCAGTACTTC.